One sample yielded the 12 T cell receptor beta chains listed below, sequenced in a study of blood T cell repertoires in COVID-19. Here immunoSEQ multiplex PCR was the method, and the copy in TCRdb shows in-frame clones only, minus some. The data show a few hundred thousand clones, around 90% seen once. The sample was peripheral blood. Receptors were obtained from a human donor in a cohort sampled during active COVID-19.

This chain connects TRBV28 to TRBJ1-5; 7 bases align to TRBD1. This CDR3 comprises 12 residues. Trimming removed 4 bases from V and 11 bases from J; junction bases left unmatched: 5. From germline, CDR1 is MDHEN and CDR2 SYDVKM. CDR3 in amino acids: CASSSLRGSQHF. For the CDR3, the DNA is TGTGCCAGCAGTTCCCTCAGGGGGTCCCAGCATTTT.

This sequence joins TRBV2 and TRBJ1-4; D is uncertain. The germline V and J ends were trimmed by 1 base and 8 bases, with 14 bases remaining between them. This CDR3 spans 15 amino acids. Germline V gives CDR1 SNHLY, CDR2 FYNNEI. The CDR3 here is CASSEGGQGREKLFF. The CDR3 region has the DNA TGTGCCAGCAGTGAAGGCGGGCAAGGGCGGGAAAAACTGTTTTTT.

The sample holds a few counts of this clone. The rearrangement uses TRBV9 and TRBJ2-1; possibly TRBD2 for D (5 bases). The CDR3 has 15 amino acids. Germline V CDR1 and CDR2: SGDLS, YYNGEE. Trimming pared 4 bases from V and 2 bases from J, leaving 13 bases between. CDR3 in DNA: TGTGCCAGCAGCTCGCCGGGAAACGCCTACAATGAGCAGTTCTTC. Translation: CASSSPGNAYNEQFF. Complete variable domain (other parts from reference TRBV9 and TRBJ2-1): DSGVTQTPKHLITATGQRVTLRCSPRSGDLSVYWYQQSLDQGLQFLIQYYNGEERAKGNILERFSAQQFPDLHSELNLSSLELGDSALYFCASSSPGNAYNEQFFGPGTRLTVL.

The V call is TRBV5-4, the J call TRBJ2-2, with 10 bases fitting TRBD2. V lost 1 base to trimming and J lost 8 bases; unmatched junction nucleotides: 5. Germline CDR1 reads SGHNT; CDR2 reads YYREEE (reference sequence). The CDR3 sequence is 15 residues long. CDR3: CASSLSLAGDGELFF. In DNA, the CDR3 is TGTGCCAGCAGCTTGTCGCTAGCGGGAGATGGGGAGCTGTTTTTT.

This chain connects TRBV7-9 to TRBJ2-1, with 8 bases fitting TRBD1. V was pared by 2 bases and J by 8 bases, with 8 bases of the junction left unmatched. CDR3 length: 15 residues. Per germline, CDR1 SEHNR and CDR2 FQNEAQ (reference sequence). The CDR3 DNA follows: TGTGCCAGCAGCTTATTAGGACAGGGCTCCGATGAGCAGTTCTTC. Amino acids: CASSLLGQGSDEQFF.

This rearrangement joins TRBV6-1 to TRBJ1-5, with D perhaps matching TRBD1 (5 bases). The CDR3 length is 14 residues. With 2 bases removed from V and 7 bases from J, the gap between germline ends came to 12 bases. In germline, CDR1 is MNHNS, CDR2 SASEGT. The CDR3 protein is CASSELQGWQPQHF. CDR3 bases: TGTGCCAGCAGTGAATTGCAGGGCTGGCAGCCCCAGCATTTT.

The rearrangement uses TRBV9 and TRBJ2-2; 9 positions agree with TRBD2. Germline assignment: CDR1 SGDLS and CDR2 YYNGEE. Trimming cost V 4 bases and J 5 bases; bases outside gene matches: 9. This CDR3 is 16 amino acids long. CDR3 sequence: CASSKEASGETGELFF. CDR3 bases: TGTGCCAGCAGCAAAGAGGCTAGCGGGGAAACCGGGGAGCTGTTTTTT.

The chain combines TRBV24-1 with TRBJ2-4; 7 bases agree with TRBD1. Germline trimming cut 8 bases from V and 2 bases from J; bases unmatched to any gene: 5. Germline CDR1 and CDR2: KGHDR and SFDVKD. The CDR3 has 14 residues. CDR3 in DNA: TGTGCCACCAAGCAGGGGGAAACCAAAAACATTCAGTACTTC. Amino acids: CATKQGETKNIQYF.

The CDR3: CASSQYGGGSGANVLTF. The CDR3 DNA reads as TGCGCCAGCAGCCAGTACGGCGGGGGGTCTGGGGCCAACGTCCTGACTTTC. V is TRBV5-1 and J is TRBJ2-6, with TRBD2 matching 8 bases. The V segment lost 4 bases and the J segment 1 base; nucleotides outside the gene matches: 7. The CDR3 has 17 amino acids. The germline CDR1 and CDR2 sequences are SGHRS and YFSETQ.

The J gene is TRBJ1-2, the V gene TRBV9, with D unclear. CDR1 and CDR2 (germline): SGDLS, YYNGEE. This CDR3 contains 12 residues. V was shortened by 1 base and J by 3 bases, with 4 bases between the two germline ends. CDR3 sequence reads: CASSVSDYGYTF. CDR3 nucleotides: TGTGCCAGCAGCGTATCGGACTATGGCTACACCTTC.

V usage is TRBV5-1 and J usage is TRBJ2-3; D unclear. The V gene lost 0 bases and the J gene lost 1 base, with 6 bases spanning the gap. CDR3 length equals 14 residues. Germline CDR1 SGHRS, CDR2 YFSETQ. The CDR3, as DNA: TGCGCCAGCAGCTTGGAGGCGGGCACAGATACGCAGTATTTT. Protein sequence: CASSLEAGTDTQYF.

The chain recombines TRBV12-3 or TRBV12-4 with TRBJ2-3, with 7 nucleotides matching TRBD2. The junction had 6 bases not matched to a gene; V was cut back by 6 bases and J by 6 bases. CDR3 length: 13 residues. CDR3 DNA sequence: TGTGCCAGCAGACTCCTAGCGGTGGATACGCAGTATTTT. As protein: CASRLLAVDTQYF.